The 28 T cell receptor beta chains listed next were all sequenced from one sample in a study of control samples from healthy donors and cancer patients. Generated by immunoSEQ multiplex PCR, the TCRdb table keeps only in-frame clones and is missing some. Found here are 75,000 to 100,000 clones, about nine tenths of them singletons; the top ten hold about 2.9%. The sample consisted of blood. These receptors all stem from a human donor in good health. The donor label of this sample is uncertain.

V usage is TRBV5-1 and J usage is TRBJ1-6; D call uncertain. Trimming took off 5 bases at V and 3 bases at J, with 15 bases between the two ends. The germline gives CDR1 SGHRS, CDR2 YFSETQ. This CDR3 is 16 amino acids long. CDR3 in amino acids: CASSLREVVYNSPLHF. CDR3 nucleotide sequence: TGCGCCAGCAGTCTTAGGGAGGTCGTCTATAATTCACCCCTCCACTTT. Filled out from reference TRBV5-1 and TRBJ1-6, the complete variable domain reads KAGVTQTPRYLIKTRGQQVTLSCSPISGHRSVSWYQQTPGQGLQFLFEYFSETQRNKGNFPGRFSGRQFSNSRSEMNVSTLELGDSALYLCASSLREVVYNSPLHFGNGTRLTVT.

Concerning this clone itself: No conserved phenylalanine or tryptophan ends this CDR3, so it is likely a read error. No DNA is shown, since the ends of the CDR3 on it are uncertain; the CDR3 is the one TCRdb lists. The CDR3 is CASSQNSGGALSG. This rearrangement joins TRBV7-2 to TRBJ2-7; TRBD2, as called in the table, went unchecked against the DNA. The V gene's germline CDR1 is SGHTA and CDR2 FQGNSA. The CDR3 is 13 amino acids long, termini counted.

This rearrangement joins TRBV19 to TRBJ2-3; 7 bases match TRBD2. V shed 3 bases, J shed 6 bases, and the junction held 0 bases outside the gene matches. The CDR3 has 12 residues. Germline CDR1 and CDR2: LNHDA and SQIVND (reference sequence). The DNA for the CDR3 is TGTGCCAGTAGTATCGGGGGGGATACGCAGTATTTT. This gives the protein CASSIGGDTQYF.

V and J are TRBV6-6 and TRBJ2-2; TRBD1 matches 8 bases. The trim removed 6 bases at V and 3 bases at J, leaving 3 bases unmatched. Germline loops: CDR1 MNHNY, CDR2 SVGAGI (reference sequence). This CDR3 contains 14 residues. The CDR3 DNA sequence: TGTGCCAGCAGCTACAGGGGGGACACCGGGGAGCTGTTTTTT. Translated, it gives CASSYRGDTGELFF.

This chain connects TRBV24-1 to TRBJ2-3; no clear D. V shed 10 bases and J shed 0 bases, with 7 bases lying between them. Germline CDR1 KGHDR, CDR2 SFDVKD. The CDR3 has 12 amino acids. The CDR3 here is CATASSTDTQYF. CDR3 in DNA: TGTGCCACTGCAAGTAGCACAGATACGCAGTATTTT.

CDR3 in DNA: TGTGCCAGCAGCTTCGACAGGGGGAGCATGAACACTGAAGCTTTCTTT. Its translation is CASSFDRGSMNTEAFF. The V and J genes are TRBV5-6 and TRBJ1-1, with TRBD1 matching over 9 bases. Germline V gene sequence: CDR1 SGHDT, CDR2 YYEEEE. This CDR3 has 16 residues. J gave up 0 bases and V 2 bases, and 5 bases lay outside the gene matches.

V and J are TRBV6-5 and TRBJ1-2, with D perhaps TRBD1 (5 bases). There are 15 residues in the CDR3. Deletions cut 4 bases from V and 4 bases from J, with 16 bases between. Germline V gene sequence: CDR1 MNHEY, CDR2 SVGAGI. The CDR3 region is CASSLKYQGIYGYTF. CDR3 nucleotide sequence: TGTGCCAGCAGTTTAAAATACCAGGGTATCTATGGCTACACCTTC.

The V gene is TRBV7-9, the J gene TRBJ2-3; D is perhaps TRBD2 (6 bases). Germline V gene data show CDR1 as SEHNR and CDR2 as FQNEAQ (reference sequence). V was clipped by 5 bases and J by 0 bases, with 21 bases between them. CDR3 length equals 18 residues. In nucleotides, the CDR3 is TGTGCCAGCAGCGGGCACGGGACTTCCACGTCTAGCACAGATACGCAGTATTTT. Translation gives CASSGHGTSTSSTDTQYF.

In its sample, this clone was seen once. The chain recombines TRBV11-1 with TRBJ1-2; no reliable D call. Between the trimmed V and J ends, which lost 2 bases and 0 bases, there was a span of 7 bases. This CDR3 has 14 amino acids. The germline V gene encodes CDR1 SGHAT and CDR2 FQDESV (reference sequence). The CDR3 region has the DNA TGTGCCAGCAGCTTATCCCACGCTAACTATGGCTACACCTTC. Protein: CASSLSHANYGYTF.

DNA for the CDR3: TGTGCCAGTAGTAGGCTGGATTTCAACTATGGCTACACCTTC. Amino acids: CASSRLDFNYGYTF. The chain employs TRBV19 and TRBJ1-2, with unresolved D. Germline V lookup: CDR1 LNHDA, CDR2 SQIVND (reference sequence). Trimming took 4 bases from V and 2 from J, leaving 11 bases between them. This CDR3 has 14 amino acids.

The chain recombines TRBV10-3 with TRBJ1-3; D remains unclear. V lost 0 bases and J lost 0, with 12 bases in between. Germline V gives CDR1 ENHRY, CDR2 SYGVKD. There are 17 residues in the CDR3. CDR3 nucleotides: TGTGCCATCAGTGAGTCGAGATTGTCGGACTCTGGAAACACCATATATTTT. Translation gives CAISESRLSDSGNTIYF.

The rearrangement links TRBV28 to TRBJ1-2; D perhaps matches TRBD1 (6 bases). The CDR3 has 14 amino acids. Trimming took off 6 bases at V and 4 bases at J, with 15 bases between the two ends. CDR1 MDHEN and CDR2 SYDVKM come from the germline V gene. The CDR3 protein is CASSRGGSGYGYTF. The CDR3 nucleotides are TGTGCCAGCAGCAGGGGCGGGTCGGGCTATGGCTACACCTTC.

The rearrangement joins TRBV11-2 to TRBJ1-2, with D unclear. The germline CDR1 and CDR2 sequences are SGHAT and FQNNGV. Trimming cost V 1 base and J 1 base, with 7 bases left between them. The CDR3 extends over 14 amino acids. In DNA, the CDR3 is TGTGCCAGCAGCTTAGGGCAGAGTAACTATGGCTACACCTTC. Residues: CASSLGQSNYGYTF.

The chain carries TRBV11-2 and TRBJ2-7; 7 bases fit TRBD1. Germline loops: CDR1 SGHAT, CDR2 FQNNGV. The CDR3 has 15 residues. J gave up 3 bases and V 4 bases, and 9 bases lay outside the gene matches. For the CDR3, the DNA is TGTGCCAGCAGCTGGGACAGAGTACCCGGCTACGAGCAGTACTTC. Its protein is CASSWDRVPGYEQYF.

The chain combines TRBV3-1 (or the pseudogene TRBV3-2) with TRBJ2-5; D might be TRBD2 (5 bases). The germline CDR1 and CDR2 sequences are LGHDT and YNNKEL (reference sequence). The CDR3 covers 13 residues. V was clipped by 1 base and J by 2 bases, with 5 bases between them. CDR3: CASSQGGQETQYF. The DNA of the CDR3 is TGTGCCAGCAGCCAAGGAGGGCAAGAGACCCAGTACTTC.

This chain uses TRBV4-2 with TRBJ1-3; 7 bases align to TRBD1. Germline V gene lookup returns CDR1 LGHNA and CDR2 YNFKEQ. This CDR3 is 14 amino acids long. The trim removed 3 bases at V and 8 bases at J, leaving 7 bases unmatched. The chain's CDR3 is CASSQTGSADTIYF. The CDR3 region has the DNA TGTGCCAGCAGCCAGACAGGGTCGGCGGACACCATATATTTT.

The V and J genes are TRBV24-1 and TRBJ1-5, with TRBD1 identical over 8 bases. CDR1 and CDR2 (germline): KGHDR, SFDVKD. This CDR3 has 17 amino acids. The V and J ends lost 3 bases and 7 bases, in that order; junction bases with no gene match: 13. In DNA, the CDR3 is TGTGCCACCAGTGATCCCCCGGGACAGGTCATGCCACAGCCCCAGCATTTT. This gives the protein CATSDPPGQVMPQPQHF.

This clone appeared a few times. The J gene is TRBJ2-2, the V gene TRBV10-3, with D possibly TRBD1 on 6 matching bases. V lost 10 bases and J 4 bases, leaving 25 bases between the germline ends. Looked up from germline, CDR1 is ENHRY and CDR2 is SYGVKD. The CDR3 consists of 17 residues. CDR3 sequence (DNA): TGTGCCACCAGCCGACAGGAACGTTCCCTGAGCACCGGGGAGCTGTTTTTT. Translation: CATSRQERSLSTGELFF.

The chain joins TRBV2 to TRBJ2-1; no definite D call. The CDR3 has 11 residues. Germline lookup yields CDR1 SNHLY and CDR2 FYNNEI. Between the trimmed V and J ends, which lost 10 bases and 4 bases, there was a span of 8 bases. The DNA for the CDR3 is TGTGCCACGACAAATTACAATGAGCAGTTCTTC. Protein: CATTNYNEQFF.

The genes are TRBV6-5 and TRBJ1-1, with D possibly being TRBD1 (5 bases). Trimming cost V 5 bases and J 2 bases, with 9 bases left between them. Germline CDR1 MNHEY, CDR2 SVGAGI. This CDR3 comprises 13 residues. The CDR3 sequence is CASSPGPNTEAFF. In DNA form, the CDR3 reads TGTGCCAGCAGTCCGGGACCAAACACTGAAGCTTTCTTT.

This clone was recorded only once. The chain carries TRBV7-8 and TRBJ2-3; TRBD2 matches at 7 bases. V shed 5 bases, J shed 0 bases, and the junction held 20 bases outside the gene matches. Germline-derived CDR1 and CDR2 are SGHVS and FQNEAQ. The CDR3 covers 20 residues. As DNA, the CDR3 is TGTGCCAGCAGCCGAGTCCGAGGGGCGAGCGGGATACGAAGCACAGATACGCAGTATTTT. Translation gives CASSRVRGASGIRSTDTQYF.

The J gene is TRBJ1-2, the V gene TRBV30; D not resolved. Per the germline V gene, CDR1 is GTSNPN and CDR2 is SVGIG (reference sequence). V lost 1 base and J 4 bases, leaving 7 bases between the germline ends. The CDR3 length is 12 residues. The CDR3 spells CAWSGQFYGYTF. The CDR3 DNA is TGTGCCTGGAGTGGGCAATTCTATGGCTACACCTTC.

J is TRBJ2-3 and V is TRBV5-1; 8 bases agree with TRBD2. CDR1 and CDR2 from the germline V gene are SGHRS and YFSETQ. The CDR3 sequence is 15 residues long. The V and J ends lost 1 base and 0 bases, in that order; junction bases with no gene match: 1. The DNA for the CDR3 is TGCGCCAGCAGCTTGAGCGGGGGAAGCACAGATACGCAGTATTTT. Translating it yields CASSLSGGSTDTQYF.

The V call is TRBV2, the J call TRBJ2-3; D is uncertain. Trimming shortened V by 4 bases and J by 0 bases, and 11 bases separated the two germline ends. Germline V gives CDR1 SNHLY, CDR2 FYNNEI. The CDR3 totals 15 residues. CDR3 region: CASSVGTASTDTQYF. The CDR3 DNA reads as TGTGCCAGCAGTGTCGGTACGGCTAGCACAGATACGCAGTATTTT.

The DNA for the CDR3 is TGTGCCAGTTGCCCTATCACCACAGGCGCCACTGAAGCTTTCTTT. It specifies CASCPITTGATEAFF. The J gene is TRBJ1-1, the V gene TRBV19, with D perhaps matching TRBD1 (5 bases). The CDR3 spans 15 residues. V lost 8 bases and J 4 bases, leaving 20 bases between the germline ends. CDR1 is LNHDA, CDR2 SQIVND, per germline (reference sequence).

The CDR3 DNA reads as TGTGCCAGTAGTACCGGACAGGTCACAGATACGCAGTATTTT. Translated: CASSTGQVTDTQYF. The chain couples TRBV19 to TRBJ2-3, with 7 nucleotides matching TRBD1. Trimming removed 4 bases from V and 2 bases from J; junction bases left unmatched: 3. The CDR3 spans 14 residues. The germline V gene has CDR1 LNHDA and CDR2 SQIVND (reference sequence).

This sequence joins TRBV11-2 and TRBJ1-2, with D perhaps matching TRBD1 (6 bases). CDR3 length: 16 residues. V was trimmed by 5 bases and J by 6 bases, leaving 22 bases between them. Per germline, CDR1 SGHAT and CDR2 FQNNGV. The DNA for the CDR3 is TGTGCCAGCAGCGAATCCTCCGACGACAGGTTCCATGGCTACACCTTC. Its protein is CASSESSDDRFHGYTF.

J is TRBJ1-1 and V is TRBV5-5; no clear D gene. The CDR3 sequence is 15 residues long. V lost 0 bases and J 4 bases, leaving 13 bases between the germline ends. Germline CDR1 SGHKS, CDR2 YYEKEE (reference sequence). The CDR3, as DNA: TGTGCCAGCAGCTTGGCTAGGGTAGGGAGCACTGAAGCTTTCTTT. Amino acids: CASSLARVGSTEAFF.